The present TCR beta chain was sequenced within a study of blood T cell repertoires in COVID-19. Looking at the study overall: Donors in the United States, Italy and Spain gave samples during acute or convalescent COVID-19. T cells, B-cell-depleted T cells, or PBMCs supplied cDNA or gDNA.

The CDR3 has 16 amino acids. Germline V CDR1 and CDR2: KGHSH, LQKENI. Trimming took 3 bases from V and 7 from J, leaving 16 bases between them. Here immunoSEQ multiplex PCR was the method, and the copy in TCRdb shows in-frame clones only, minus some. The sample lists over 450,000 clones, 89% occurring once. This chain uses TRBV18 with TRBJ1-6; D call uncertain. This clonotype was sampled from a man aged 18 to 30 with COVID-19, enrolled during active disease. The sequenced sample consisted of peripheral blood. The CDR3 protein is CASSPVQLGRNSPLHF. CDR3 sequence (DNA): TGTGCCAGCTCACCGGTCCAGTTGGGGAGGAATTCACCCCTCCACTTT.